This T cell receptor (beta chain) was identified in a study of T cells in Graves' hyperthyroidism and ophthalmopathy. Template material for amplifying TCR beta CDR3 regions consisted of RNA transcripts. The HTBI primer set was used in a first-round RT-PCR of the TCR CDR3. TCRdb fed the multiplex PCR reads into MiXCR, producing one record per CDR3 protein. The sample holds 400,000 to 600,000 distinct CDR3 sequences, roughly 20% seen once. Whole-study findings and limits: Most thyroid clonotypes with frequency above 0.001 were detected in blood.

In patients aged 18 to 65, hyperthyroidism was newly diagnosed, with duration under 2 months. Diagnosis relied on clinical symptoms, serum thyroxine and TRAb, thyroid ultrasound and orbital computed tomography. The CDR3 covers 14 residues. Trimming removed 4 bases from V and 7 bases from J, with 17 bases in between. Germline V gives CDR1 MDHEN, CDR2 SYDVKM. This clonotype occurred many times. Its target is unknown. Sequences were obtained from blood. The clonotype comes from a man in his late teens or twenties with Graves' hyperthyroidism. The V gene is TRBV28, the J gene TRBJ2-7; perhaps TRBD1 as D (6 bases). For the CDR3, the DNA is TGTGCCAGCAGTTATTATGGGGGCGCGAGGGAGCAGTACTTC. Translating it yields CASSYYGGAREQYF.